This TCR beta chain was profiled in a study of cytomegalovirus exposure and HLA in healthy donors. Regarding the study as a whole: Immune exposure was documented only through CMV serostatus.

PCR involved 60 Vbeta and 13 Jbeta primers. The data were produced by immunoSEQ multiplex PCR, yet TCRdb's version contains in-frame clones alone and is incomplete. The sample holds approximately 260,000 clones; roughly 81% are singletons and the top ten take roughly 2%. Per germline, CDR1 SGHNT and CDR2 YENEEA. Germline trimming cut 5 bases from V and 4 bases from J; bases unmatched to any gene: 8. This CDR3 has 14 amino acids. In regard to this clone: Its antigen is still unknown.

The chain uses TRBV11-3 and TRBJ2-7; TRBD2 agrees at 7 bases. The receptor was isolated from a woman between 40 and 55 years old in good health and CMV-seropositive. Sequenced: PBMCs. CDR3 residues: CASSKTSVGYEQYF. CDR3 in DNA: TGTGCCAGCAGCAAAACTAGCGTAGGATACGAGCAGTACTTC.